This T cell receptor (beta chain) was documented in a study of siplizumab effects on memory and regulatory T cells (dated by TCRdb to the late 2010s). Regarding the study in general: The study examined how the anti-CD2 antibody siplizumab affects alloreactive T-cell subsets in allogeneic mixed lymphocyte reactions built from human PBMCs. Study-wide conclusions, independent of this receptor: The suppressive function of proliferating Tregs from siplizumab cultures was not functionally confirmed. About 75-97% of proliferating CD4+ or CD8+ clones could not be given a naive or memory phenotype. Because sequences below about 10^-5 frequency were poorly captured, only a minor fraction of alloreactive clones could be mapped to unstimulated subsets. The cumulative frequency of alloreactive sequences traceable to unstimulated CD4+ memory T cells was significantly reduced by siplizumab. In reactions with siplizumab, an average of about 69% of mappable alloreactive CD4+ clones were Treg-derived, compared with 25% to 30% in control reactions. Greater diversity appeared to be present in unstimulated naive T cells than in memory T cells, and a substantial contribution to the alloresponse seemed to be made by naive cells.

Sorted unstimulated T cells and proliferating T cells recovered from mixed lymphocyte reactions underwent TCRbeta CDR3 sequencing. Fresh whole blood from approximately ten HLA-typed healthy donors was used to isolate PBMCs. To map where alloreactive clones came from, CD4+ regulatory T cells in the unstimulated state were FACS-sorted. Note on this clone: It has no known antigen specificity. One base away there is no much larger clone; base qualities are not given.

For CDR1 and CDR2, the germline V gene (reference sequence) lists PRHDT and FYEKMQ. V lost 5 bases and J lost 5 bases, and the count of bases not matched to a germline gene is 9. Its CDR3 holds 16 amino acids, cysteine through phenylalanine. This entry keeps only the CDR3 DNA: 48 bases, framed from base 1. The library was produced with the immunoSEQ multiplex PCR assay. The deep sequencing platform assayed about 10^5 TCR templates per sample. Genomic DNA extracted from sorted T cells was the material used for TCRbeta CDR3 sequencing. In the original analysis: The R programming language was used for clonal analysis of TCRbeta CDR3 data. Alloreactive CD4+ and CD8+ clones were identified by comparing unstimulated samples to CFSE-low samples taken after the reaction. Regulatory or non-regulatory origin was assigned to alloreactive CD4+ clones by matching of sequences to sorted unstimulated Treg and non-Treg repertoires. TCRdb's version of the immuneACCESS table is confined to in-frame rearrangements and falls short of the full clone set. An unresolved V gene accounts for under half of the shortfall where checked; the remainder is of unknown origin. The DNA was the basis for D and trimming; V, J and clone size are from that table. The sample profile shows some 100,000 clones; around 94% of them were found once. Clones ranked in the top ten supply about 0.6% of the sample.

This receptor was taken from a human donor in good health. Rearrangement joined TRBV13 to TRBJ2-3; 11 central nucleotides agree with TRBD2. The specimen sequenced was Tregs sorted from blood. This receptor carries the CDR3 CASSPIAGGLRDTQYF. In nucleotides, the sequence is TGTGCCAGCAGCCCAATAGCGGGAGGGCTGCGAGATACGCAGTATTTT. The entire variable domain, with the stretches around the CDR3 drawn from the reference TRBV13 and TRBJ2-3 proteins, is AAGVIQSPRHLIKEKRETATLKCYPIPRHDTVYWYQQGPGQDPQFLISFYEKMQSDKGSIPDRFSAQQFSDYHSELNMSSLELGDSALYFCASSPIAGGLRDTQYFGPGTRLTVL.